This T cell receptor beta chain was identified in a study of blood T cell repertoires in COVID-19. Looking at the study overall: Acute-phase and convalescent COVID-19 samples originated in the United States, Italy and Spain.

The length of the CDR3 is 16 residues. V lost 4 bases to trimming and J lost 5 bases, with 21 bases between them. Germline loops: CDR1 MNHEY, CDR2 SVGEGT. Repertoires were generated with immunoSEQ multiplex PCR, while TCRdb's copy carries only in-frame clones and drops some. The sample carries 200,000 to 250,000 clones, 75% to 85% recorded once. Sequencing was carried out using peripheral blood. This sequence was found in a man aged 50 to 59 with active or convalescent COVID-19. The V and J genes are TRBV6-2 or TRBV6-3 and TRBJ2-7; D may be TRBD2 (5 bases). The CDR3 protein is CASSSPLRRRADEQYV. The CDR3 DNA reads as TGTGCCAGCAGTTCCCCCCTTAGGAGGCGGGCGGACGAGCAGTACGTC.